These 7 T cell receptor beta chains were sequenced from one sample in a study of identical twins. TCRdb re-called the 5' RACE reads through MiXCR, storing one row per CDR3 protein. This table has 1.5 million to 2 million distinct CDR3 sequences, under 35% appearing once. The sequenced sample was cord blood. The receptors stem from a newborn girl in good health.

This clonotype was seen more than once but under ten times. J is TRBJ2-1 and V is TRBV9, with 8 bases that match TRBD2. Losses at the gene ends were 5 bases for V and 10 bases for J; bases not matched to a gene: 8. CDR1 and CDR2 (germline): SGDLS, YYNGEE. The CDR3 is 13 amino acids. CDR3 sequence reads: CASSPKGGGEQFF. In nucleotides, the CDR3 is TGTGCCAGCAGTCCGAAGGGCGGGGGGGAGCAGTTCTTC.

Remarks on this clonotype: Sequence at one end of the junction differs from germline and may be a read error. The chain recombines TRBV2 with TRBJ1-2; unclear D gene. CDR3 size: 12 residues. CDR1 and CDR2 (germline): SNHLY, FYNNEI. The CDR3 bases are TGTGCCAGAAGTGAAGAGGGTCTTGGCTACACCTTC. It yields the protein CARSEEGLGYTF.

Ten or more counts support this clonotype. V and J are TRBV7-2 and TRBJ2-7; no definite D call. Near its end, the DNA agrees better with TRBJ2-4, so the J call may be wrong. The CDR3 contains 13 residues. From germline, CDR1 is SGHTA and CDR2 FQGNSA. The CDR3 DNA reads TGTGCCAGCAGCTTATCCTTGGGAAACATTCAGTACTTC. This encodes CASSLSLGNIQYF.

This chain links TRBV3-1 with TRBJ2-3, with 7 positions matching TRBD2. The V and J ends lost 3 bases and 11 bases, in that order; junction bases with no gene match: 8. CDR1 and CDR2 (germline): LGHDT, YNNKEL (reference sequence). This CDR3 is built from 13 residues. The CDR3 protein is CASSQRGSGMQYF. Here the CDR3 DNA reads TGTGCCAGCAGCCAGCGGGGGTCTGGTATGCAGTATTTT.

This rearrangement joins TRBV7-9 to TRBJ1-5; TRBD1 matches 7 bases. CDR3 length: 18 amino acids. V was clipped by 2 bases and J by 5 bases; unmatched bases: 15. Germline values: CDR1 SEHNR, CDR2 FQNEAQ (reference sequence). This chain's CDR3 is CASSLTPTGKRWDQPQHF. The CDR3 DNA sequence: TGTGCCAGCAGCTTAACTCCGACAGGGAAAAGGTGGGATCAGCCCCAGCATTTT.

This clonotype was found a few times. The rearrangement links TRBV5-1 to TRBJ2-3, with a possible D match to TRBD2 (6 bases). Germline V CDR1 and CDR2: SGHRS, YFSETQ. The CDR3 has 16 residues. Trimming pared 4 bases from V and 5 bases from J, leaving 20 bases between. The CDR3 here is CASSQLLAPRGDTQYF. CDR3 sequence (DNA): TGCGCCAGCAGCCAGCTACTAGCCCCCCGGGGAGATACGCAGTATTTT.

V is TRBV20-1 and J is TRBJ2-1; 9 nucleotides line up with TRBD2. From germline, CDR1 is DFQATT and CDR2 SNEGSKA (reference sequence). The V segment lost 5 bases and the J segment 6 bases; nucleotides outside the gene matches: 8. The CDR3 runs to 14 residues. In DNA, the CDR3 is TGCAGTGCTCCAATAGCGGGAGATCTCAATGAGCAGTTCTTC. It codes for CSAPIAGDLNEQFF.